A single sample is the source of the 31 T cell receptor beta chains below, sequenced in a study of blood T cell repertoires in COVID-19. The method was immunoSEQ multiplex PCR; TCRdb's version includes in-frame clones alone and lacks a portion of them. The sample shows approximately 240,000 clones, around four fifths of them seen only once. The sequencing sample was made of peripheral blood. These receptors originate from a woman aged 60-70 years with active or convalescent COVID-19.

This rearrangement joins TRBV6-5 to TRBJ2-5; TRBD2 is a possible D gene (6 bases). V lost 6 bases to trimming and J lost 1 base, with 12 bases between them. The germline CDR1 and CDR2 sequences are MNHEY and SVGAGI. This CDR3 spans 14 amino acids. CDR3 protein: CASRSWDFQETQYF. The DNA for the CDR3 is TGTGCCAGCAGAAGCTGGGACTTCCAAGAGACCCAGTACTTC.

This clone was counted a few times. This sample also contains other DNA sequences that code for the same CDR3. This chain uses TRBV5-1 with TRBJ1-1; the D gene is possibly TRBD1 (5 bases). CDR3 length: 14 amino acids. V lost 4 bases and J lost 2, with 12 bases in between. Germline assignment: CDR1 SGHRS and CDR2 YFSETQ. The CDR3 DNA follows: TGCGCCAGCAGCCCGGACACCCTAAACACTGAAGCTTTCTTT. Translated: CASSPDTLNTEAFF.

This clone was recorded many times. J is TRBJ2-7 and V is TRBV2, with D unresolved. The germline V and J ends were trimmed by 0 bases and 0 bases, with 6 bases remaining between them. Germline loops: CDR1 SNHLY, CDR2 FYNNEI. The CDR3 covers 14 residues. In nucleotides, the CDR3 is TGTGCCAGCAGTGAAGCTGTCAGCTCCTACGAGCAGTACTTC. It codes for CASSEAVSSYEQYF.

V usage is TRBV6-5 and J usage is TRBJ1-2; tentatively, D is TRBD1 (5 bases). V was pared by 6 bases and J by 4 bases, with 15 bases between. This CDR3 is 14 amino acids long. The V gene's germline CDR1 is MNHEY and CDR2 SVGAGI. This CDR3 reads CASSLTGPLYGYTF. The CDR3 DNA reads TGTGCCAGCAGCCTCACAGGACCCCTCTATGGCTACACCTTC.

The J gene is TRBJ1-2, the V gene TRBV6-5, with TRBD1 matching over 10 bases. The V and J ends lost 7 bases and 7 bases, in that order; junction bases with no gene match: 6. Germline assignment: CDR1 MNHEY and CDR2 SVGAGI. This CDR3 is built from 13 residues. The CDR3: CASTFGQGGGYTF. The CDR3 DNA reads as TGTGCCAGCACTTTCGGACAGGGGGGTGGCTACACCTTC.

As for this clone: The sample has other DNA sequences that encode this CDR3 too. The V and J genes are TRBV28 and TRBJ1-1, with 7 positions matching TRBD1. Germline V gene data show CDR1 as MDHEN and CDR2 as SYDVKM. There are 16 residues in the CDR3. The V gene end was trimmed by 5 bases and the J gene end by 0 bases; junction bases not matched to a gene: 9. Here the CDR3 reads CASSLGTALMNTEAFF. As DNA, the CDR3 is TGTGCCAGCAGTCTCGGGACAGCTCTCATGAACACTGAAGCTTTCTTT.

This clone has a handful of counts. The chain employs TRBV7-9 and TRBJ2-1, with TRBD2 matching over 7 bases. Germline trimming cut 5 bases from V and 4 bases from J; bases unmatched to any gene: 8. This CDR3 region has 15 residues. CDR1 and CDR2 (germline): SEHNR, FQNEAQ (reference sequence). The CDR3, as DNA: TGTGCCAGCAGCCTCCCTAGCGGACGTTACAATGAGCAGTTCTTC. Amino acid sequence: CASSLPSGRYNEQFF.

CDR3 region: CASSGTSGGYEQFF. In DNA, the CDR3 is TGTGCCAGCAGCGGGACTAGCGGGGGCTATGAGCAGTTCTTC. The V and J genes are TRBV6-5 and TRBJ2-1; 14 bases are shared with TRBD2. Trimming at V came to 6 bases and at J to 8 bases, leaving 3 bases not matched to a gene. The germline CDR1 and CDR2 sequences are MNHEY and SVGAGI. The CDR3 runs to 14 residues.

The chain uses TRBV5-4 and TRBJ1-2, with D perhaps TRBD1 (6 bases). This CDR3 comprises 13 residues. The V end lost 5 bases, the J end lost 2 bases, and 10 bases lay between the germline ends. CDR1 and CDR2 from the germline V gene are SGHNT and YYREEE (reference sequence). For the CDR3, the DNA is TGTGCCAGCAGGACTGACAGGAACTATGGCTACACCTTC. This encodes CASRTDRNYGYTF.

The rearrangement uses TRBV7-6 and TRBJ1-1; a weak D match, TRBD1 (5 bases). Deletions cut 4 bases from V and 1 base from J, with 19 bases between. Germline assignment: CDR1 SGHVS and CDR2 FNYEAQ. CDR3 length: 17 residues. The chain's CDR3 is CASSSGVRGGENTEAFF. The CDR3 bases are TGTGCCAGCAGCTCCGGAGTTCGGGGCGGGGAGAACACTGAAGCTTTCTTT.

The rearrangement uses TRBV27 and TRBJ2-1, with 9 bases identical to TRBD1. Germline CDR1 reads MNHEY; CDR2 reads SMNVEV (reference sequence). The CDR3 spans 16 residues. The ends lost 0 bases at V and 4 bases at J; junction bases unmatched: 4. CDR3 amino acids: CASSLSGGTGYNEQFF. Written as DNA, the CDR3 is TGTGCCAGCAGTTTATCCGGGGGGACAGGGTACAATGAGCAGTTCTTC.

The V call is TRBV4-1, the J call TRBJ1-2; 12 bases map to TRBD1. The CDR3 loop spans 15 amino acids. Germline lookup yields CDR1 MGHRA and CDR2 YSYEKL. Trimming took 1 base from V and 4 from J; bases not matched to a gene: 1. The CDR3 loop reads CASSQAGQGAYGYTF. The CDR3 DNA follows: TGCGCCAGCAGCCAAGCGGGACAGGGGGCCTATGGCTACACCTTC.

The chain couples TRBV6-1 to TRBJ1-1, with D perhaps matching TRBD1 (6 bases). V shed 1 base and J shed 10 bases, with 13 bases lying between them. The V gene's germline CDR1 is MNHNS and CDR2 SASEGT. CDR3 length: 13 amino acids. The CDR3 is CASSEDRDTGAFF. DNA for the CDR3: TGTGCCAGCAGTGAAGACCGGGACACCGGAGCTTTCTTT.

DNA for the CDR3: TGTGCCAGCAGCCGGGTAGCCTATAATTCACCCCTCCACTTT. It specifies CASSRVAYNSPLHF. The V gene is TRBV2, the J gene TRBJ1-6; D uncertain. Trimming left V 6 bases short and J 2 bases short, with 8 bases between. Germline V gives CDR1 SNHLY, CDR2 FYNNEI. This CDR3 contains 14 residues.

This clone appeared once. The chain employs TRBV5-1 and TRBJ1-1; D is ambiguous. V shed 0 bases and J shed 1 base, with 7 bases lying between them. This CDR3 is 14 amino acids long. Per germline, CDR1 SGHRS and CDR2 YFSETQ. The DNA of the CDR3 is TGCGCCAGCAGCTTGGGATCAGGGAACACTGAAGCTTTCTTT. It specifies CASSLGSGNTEAFF.

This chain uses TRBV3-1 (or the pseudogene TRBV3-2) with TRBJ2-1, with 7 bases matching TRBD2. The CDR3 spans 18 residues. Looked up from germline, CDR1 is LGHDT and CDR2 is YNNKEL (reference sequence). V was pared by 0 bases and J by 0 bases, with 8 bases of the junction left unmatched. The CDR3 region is CASSQDGGGGVSYNEQFF. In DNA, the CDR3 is TGTGCCAGCAGCCAAGATGGTGGGGGAGGGGTCTCCTACAATGAGCAGTTCTTC.

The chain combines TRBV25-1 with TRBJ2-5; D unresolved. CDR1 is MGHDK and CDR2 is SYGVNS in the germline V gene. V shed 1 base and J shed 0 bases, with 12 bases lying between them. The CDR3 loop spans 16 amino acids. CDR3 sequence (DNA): TGTGCCAGCAGTGAATTAGCTAGTTTGTACCAAGAGACCCAGTACTTC. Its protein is CASSELASLYQETQYF.

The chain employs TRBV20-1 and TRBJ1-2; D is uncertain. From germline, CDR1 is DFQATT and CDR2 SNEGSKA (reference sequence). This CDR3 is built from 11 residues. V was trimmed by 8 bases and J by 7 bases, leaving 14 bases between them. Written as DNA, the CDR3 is TGCAGTACAGATTCTGTAGGTGGCTACACCTTC. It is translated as CSTDSVGGYTF.

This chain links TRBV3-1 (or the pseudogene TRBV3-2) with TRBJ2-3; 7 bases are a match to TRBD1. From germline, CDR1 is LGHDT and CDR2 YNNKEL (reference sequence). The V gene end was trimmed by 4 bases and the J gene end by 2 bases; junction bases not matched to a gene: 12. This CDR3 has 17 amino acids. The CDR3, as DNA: TGTGCCAGCAGCCCGGAGACAGGGAGTAGTTTCACAGATACGCAGTATTTT. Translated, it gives CASSPETGSSFTDTQYF.

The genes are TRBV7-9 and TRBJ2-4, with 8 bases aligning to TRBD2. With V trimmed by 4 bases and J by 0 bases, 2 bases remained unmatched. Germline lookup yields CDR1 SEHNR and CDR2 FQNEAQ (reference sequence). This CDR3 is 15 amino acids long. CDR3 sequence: CASSSGLVAKNIQYF. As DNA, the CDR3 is TGTGCCAGCAGCTCGGGACTAGTAGCCAAAAACATTCAGTACTTC.

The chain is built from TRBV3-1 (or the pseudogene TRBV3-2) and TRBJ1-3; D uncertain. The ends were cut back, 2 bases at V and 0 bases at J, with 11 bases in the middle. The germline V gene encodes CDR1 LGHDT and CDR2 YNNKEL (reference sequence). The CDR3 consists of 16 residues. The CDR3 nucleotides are TGTGCCAGCAGCCAACCTTCAGTGTTCTCTGGAAACACCATATATTTT. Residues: CASSQPSVFSGNTIYF.

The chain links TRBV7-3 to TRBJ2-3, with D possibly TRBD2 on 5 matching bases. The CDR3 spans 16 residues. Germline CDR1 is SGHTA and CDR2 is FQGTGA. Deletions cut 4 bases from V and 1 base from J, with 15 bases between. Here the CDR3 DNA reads TGTGCCAGCAGCTCCAGCGGAGGATGGGGCACAGATACGCAGTATTTT. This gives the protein CASSSSGGWGTDTQYF.

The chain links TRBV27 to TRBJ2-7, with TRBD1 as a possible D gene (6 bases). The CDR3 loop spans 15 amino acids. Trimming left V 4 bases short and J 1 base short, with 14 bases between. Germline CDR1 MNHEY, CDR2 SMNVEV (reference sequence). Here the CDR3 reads CASSSTPGQSYEQYV. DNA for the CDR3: TGTGCCAGCAGTTCAACTCCCGGACAGTCCTACGAGCAGTACGTC.

This CDR3 reads CASRESTDTQYF. The CDR3, as DNA: TGTGCCAGCAGGGAGAGCACAGATACGCAGTATTTT. J is TRBJ2-3 and V is TRBV2; D unresolved. V was cut by 6 bases and J by 0 bases, with 4 bases left in between. Per the germline V gene, CDR1 is SNHLY and CDR2 is FYNNEI. This CDR3 contains 12 residues.

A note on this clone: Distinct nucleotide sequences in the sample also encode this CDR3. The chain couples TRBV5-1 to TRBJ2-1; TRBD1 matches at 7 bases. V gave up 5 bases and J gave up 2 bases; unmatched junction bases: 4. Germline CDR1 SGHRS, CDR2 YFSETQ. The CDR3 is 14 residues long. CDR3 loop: CASRRGLTYNEQFF. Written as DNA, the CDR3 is TGCGCCAGCAGAAGGGGGCTTACCTACAATGAGCAGTTCTTC.

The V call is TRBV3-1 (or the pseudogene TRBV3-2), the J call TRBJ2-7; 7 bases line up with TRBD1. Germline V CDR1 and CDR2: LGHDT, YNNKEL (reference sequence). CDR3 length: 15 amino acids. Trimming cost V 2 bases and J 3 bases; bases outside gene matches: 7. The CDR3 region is CASSQNPGQYYEQYF. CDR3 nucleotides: TGTGCCAGCAGCCAAAACCCGGGACAGTACTACGAGCAGTACTTC.

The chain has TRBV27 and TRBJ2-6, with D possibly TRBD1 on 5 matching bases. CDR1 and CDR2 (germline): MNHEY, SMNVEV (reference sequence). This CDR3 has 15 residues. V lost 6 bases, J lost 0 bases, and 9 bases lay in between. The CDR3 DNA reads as TGTGCCAGCAGGACAGAACCCTCTGGGGCCAACGTCCTGACTTTC. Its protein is CASRTEPSGANVLTF.

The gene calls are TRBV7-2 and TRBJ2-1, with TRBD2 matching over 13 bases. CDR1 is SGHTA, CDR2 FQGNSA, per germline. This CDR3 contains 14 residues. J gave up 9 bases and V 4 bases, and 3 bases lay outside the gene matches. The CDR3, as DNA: TGTGCCAGCAGCTCGGGACTAGCGGGGACTGAGCAGTTCTTC. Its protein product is CASSSGLAGTEQFF.

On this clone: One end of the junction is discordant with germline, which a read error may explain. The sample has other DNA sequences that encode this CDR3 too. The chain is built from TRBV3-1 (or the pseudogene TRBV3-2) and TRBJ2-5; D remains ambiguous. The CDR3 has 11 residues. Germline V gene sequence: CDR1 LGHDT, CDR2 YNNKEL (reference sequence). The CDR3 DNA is TGTGCCAGCAGTCAAGCGGAGACCCAGTACTTC. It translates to CASSQAETQYF.

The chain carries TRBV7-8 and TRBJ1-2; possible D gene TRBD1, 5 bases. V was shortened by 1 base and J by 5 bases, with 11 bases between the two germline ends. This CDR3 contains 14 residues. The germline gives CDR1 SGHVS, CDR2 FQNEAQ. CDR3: CASSLGIGEYGYTF. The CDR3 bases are TGTGCCAGCAGCTTAGGTATAGGGGAATATGGCTACACCTTC.

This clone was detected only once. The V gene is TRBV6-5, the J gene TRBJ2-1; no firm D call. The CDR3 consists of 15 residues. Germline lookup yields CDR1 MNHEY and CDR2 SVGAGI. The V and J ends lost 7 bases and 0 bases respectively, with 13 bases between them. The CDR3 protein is CASTELSLSYNEQFF. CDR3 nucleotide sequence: TGTGCCAGCACCGAGCTTAGTCTCTCCTACAATGAGCAGTTCTTC.